This T cell receptor beta chain was retrieved from a study of shared clonotypes between healthy human individuals. Using immunoSEQ multiplex PCR, the repertoire was profiled, and TCRdb retains in-frame clones only, with some absent. Of about 800,000 clones in the sample, approximately 97% are singletons; the top ten hold over 0.2%. Germline V lookup: CDR1 MNHNS, CDR2 SASEGT. V was pared by 5 bases and J by 6 bases, with 8 bases between. This CDR3 is 12 amino acids long. Terminally differentiated effector memory CD45RA+ cells were excluded from the naive CD8 cells, which were CD45RO-negative and positively selected for CCR7.

Sequenced input: naive CD8+ T cells sorted from blood. The chain carries TRBV6-1 and TRBJ2-1, with unresolved D. This clonotype originated in a man aged 25 to 45 in good health. CDR3 amino acids: CASSTRINEQFF. The CDR3 DNA sequence: TGTGCCAGCAGTACCCGGATCAATGAGCAGTTCTTC.